The next 6 T cell receptor beta chains were all read from a single sample in a study of T-cell reconstitution after alpha-beta-depleted transplantation in children. For TCRbeta, the library was prepared with unique molecular identifiers. TCRdb re-derived calls from the PCR reads in MiXCR, one entry per CDR3 protein. The sample has around 130,000 distinct CDR3 sequences, 9.5% to 10% seen once. The sample here was PBMCs, mostly from graft donor cells, taken 180 days after TCRalphabeta/CD19-depleted stem cell transplant. These receptors all come from a girl under three years old who had a stem cell transplant for combined immunodeficiency, so the T cells may come from the graft donor.

There are a few counts of this clonotype. The chain has TRBV5-1 and TRBJ2-2, with D possibly being TRBD1 or TRBD2 (6 bases each). Trimming stripped 0 bases from V and 3 bases from J, with 15 bases between. The CDR3 extends over 17 amino acids. Germline-derived CDR1 and CDR2 are SGHRS and YFSETQ. The CDR3 coding sequence is TGCGCCAGCAGCTTGGCCCCCACTAGGGGGGACACCGGGGAGCTGTTTTTT. This translates into CASSLAPTRGDTGELFF. The full variable domain, its missing parts supplied by reference TRBV5-1 and TRBJ2-2, is KAGVTQTPRYLIKTRGQQVTLSCSPISGHRSVSWYQQTPGQGLQFLFEYFSETQRNKGNFPGRFSGRQFSNSRSEMNVSTLELGDSALYLCASSLAPTRGDTGELFFGEGSRLTVL.

This clonotype came up many times. The chain employs TRBV5-1 and TRBJ1-3; no definite D call. With 0 bases removed from V and 4 bases from J, the gap between germline ends came to 2 bases. The CDR3 length is 12 residues. The germline gives CDR1 SGHRS, CDR2 YFSETQ. CDR3 protein: CASSLGGNTIYF. Here the CDR3 DNA reads TGCGCCAGCAGCTTGGGAGGAAACACCATATATTTT.

This clonotype was seen ten or more times. This chain links TRBV28 with TRBJ2-2, with 8 bases aligning to TRBD1. The CDR3 consists of 16 residues. In germline, CDR1 is MDHEN, CDR2 SYDVKM. Losses at the gene ends were 8 bases for V and 5 bases for J; bases not matched to a gene: 13. CDR3 sequence reads: CASSIHGTGGTGELFF. Here the CDR3 DNA reads TGTGCCAGCTCAATCCACGGGACAGGCGGTACCGGGGAGCTGTTTTTT.

The chain links TRBV6-1 to TRBJ2-7; no clear D gene. Trimming removed 6 bases at V and 3 bases at J, with 6 bases between. The CDR3 runs to 11 residues. The germline CDR1 and CDR2 sequences are MNHNS and SASEGT. CDR3 amino acids: CASRKRYEQYF. CDR3 nucleotide sequence: TGTGCCAGCAGGAAACGCTACGAGCAGTACTTC.

The chain combines TRBV5-1 with TRBJ2-1, with D perhaps being TRBD1 or TRBD2 (5 bases each). V lost 3 bases and J 0 bases, leaving 10 bases between the germline ends. The CDR3 runs to 15 residues. CDR1 is SGHRS and CDR2 is YFSETQ in the germline V gene. CDR3 nucleotide sequence: TGCGCCAGCAGCTCTGAGGGGTACTCCTACAATGAGCAGTTCTTC. This sequence encodes CASSSEGYSYNEQFF.

The V gene is TRBV10-3, the J gene TRBJ1-3; tentatively, D is TRBD1 (5 bases). CDR1 ENHRY and CDR2 SYGVKD come from the germline V gene. This CDR3 has 16 amino acids. Trimming removed 2 bases at V and 0 bases at J, with 11 bases between. The DNA of the CDR3 is TGTGCCATCAGTGAGGGGGGAGGCAACTCTGGAAACACCATATATTTT. Protein product: CAISEGGGNSGNTIYF.